A selection of T cell receptor beta chains follows, all from one sample in a study of cytomegalovirus exposure and HLA in healthy donors. Data came from immunoSEQ multiplex PCR; TCRdb stores just in-frame clones and leaves some out. The sample consists of approximately 120,000 clones, around 85% of them appearing once. The specimen was PBMCs. Every receptor here comes from a man aged 18 to 30 in good health and CMV-seropositive. The CDR3 runs from the conserved cysteine through the conserved F or W. The size of a clone is reported for some rows only, either as once, few or many, or as a class for expanded clones.

cdr3_aa v_call clone_size
CASSVRPGLATDTQYF TRBV19 NA
CASSGYRGRIGNSPLHF TRBV9 NA
CASSADRVGSTFF TRBV6-1 NA
CAWSSGASGANVLTF TRBV30 once
CASSTGYRGHYEQYF TRBV6-5 few
CASSLSSGGEETQYF TRBV5-4 NA
CASSLSGTVSYEQYF TRBV27 NA
CASSGLVYNEQFF TRBV6-4 NA
CASSYPGATDQETQYF TRBV6-5 NA
CAISQQKGAVYF TRBV10-3 NA
CASSQPRTGGFTEAFF TRBV4-1 few
CASSLLGRGYEQYF TRBV27 few
CAISDIFAGNTGELFF TRBV10-3 NA
CASSTGTGTGVHGYTF TRBV27 NA
CASSQEEAGSYEQYF TRBV4-1 NA
CASSYYEQFF TRBV6-1 NA
CASTINPTGITEAFF TRBV5-8 NA
CASSIVRRGFDQPQHF TRBV19 NA
CASSERDSFYGYTF TRBV6-1 NA
CASSFGTVASGNTIYF TRBV11-2 once
CSSSLADYGYTF TRBV7-9 NA
CASSAPTGTLSYEQYF TRBV19 NA
CASSSGGGREQYF TRBV7-8 NA
CSGRKGGRTEAFF TRBV29-1 NA
CASSAGTGTIHQPQHF TRBV7-9 NA
CASSGDRDHGYTF TRBV11-2 NA
CASSVEVTGETQYF TRBV9 NA
CASSEAGGIREKLFF TRBV6-1 few
CASSPQGGEQFF TRBV7-9 NA
CASSTGGSINNEQFF TRBV7-2 few
CASSPSRLAGVADTQYF TRBV27 NA
CASSREGEQPQHF TRBV7-9 NA
CASRQGGPNTEAFF TRBV6-5 NA
CASSSLSQDTQYF TRBV2 NA
CASSLGGLGGANVLTF TRBV5-1 NA
CASRGGIYNQPQHF TRBV6-1 NA
CASSEVSPGGETQYF TRBV6-1 once
CASSLERVNYGYTF TRBV5-6 NA
CAISETGNYGYTF TRBV10-3 once
CSSSLAVGVSGTDTQYF TRBV7-9 NA
CASSERSYEQYF TRBV6-1 NA
CAWSVFFERPHTGELFF TRBV30 NA
CASSFQAQGIEAFF TRBV7-2 NA
CASSTGGRDQPQHF TRBV19 NA
CASSSGTGGDTEAFF TRBV5-4 NA
CASSSPTFSYEQYF TRBV5-6 NA
CASSLDGGEKLFF TRBV7-9 NA
CASSLAGGDGYTF TRBV7-2 NA
CASSSPVRNQPQHF TRBV2 few
CASSQVWGLGYEQYF TRBV4-3 NA
CAIRQGTDTQYF TRBV10-3 NA
CASSLVAQNQPQHF TRBV7-2 NA
CASSQGQGYTEAFF TRBV7-9 NA
CASSPGQAAYNEQFF TRBV13 NA
CALNRGSGEETQYF TRBV30 NA
CASSLAGGVNTEAFF TRBV5-4 NA
CASSDSGEHTDTQYF TRBV6-4 NA
CASSLVGTAGEQYF TRBV5-4 NA
CASSSAGDGDTQYF TRBV11-2 NA
CATSLRQTYGYTF TRBV6-6 NA